The rows below give T cell receptor beta chains drawn from one sample of a study of T cells after yellow fever vaccination. MiXCR, run by TCRdb on the 5' RACE reads, gives a single entry per CDR3 protein. Of approximately 160,000 distinct CDR3 sequences in the sample, approximately 9.9% were seen once. Source: CD8+ T cells sorted from PBMCs, taken 45 days after the yellow fever booster vaccination. The receptors stem from a man aged 18 to 30 who received the YFV17D yellow fever vaccine. Each CDR3 is given with its conserved first and last residue. Each record gives: clone size, J gene, D gene, V gene, CDR3 DNA, CDR3 protein. The D gene is left open where the match is weak. Size is omitted from some rows. Given values are once, few, many or a class for expanded clones.

NA TRBJ2-3 NA TRBV11-3 TGTGCCAGCAGCCCCGAGGCAGGGGCGGGAGATACGCAGTATTTT CASSPEAGAGDTQYF
NA TRBJ1-1 TRBD1 TRBV7-3 TGTGCCAGCAGCTTAAAGGCGGGACAGGGAGGTGGACCCTGGACTGGGAACACTGAAGCTTTCTTT CASSLKAGQGGGPWTGNTEAFF
NA TRBJ2-1 TRBD1 TRBV7-9 TGTGCCAGCAGCGGGGGACAGGGCAACTCCTACAATGAGCAGTTCTTC CASSGGQGNSYNEQFF
few TRBJ1-5 NA TRBV6-6 TGTGCCAGCATCGAAGGGGGGGGCAATCAGCCCCAGCATTTT CASIEGGGNQPQHF
NA TRBJ1-3 NA TRBV7-9 TGTGCCAGCAGCTCCATGGAGGGTGGAAACACCATATATTTT CASSSMEGGNTIYF
NA TRBJ2-1 NA TRBV24-1 TGTGCCACCAGTGATTCGGACAGACTCAATGAGCAGTTCTTC CATSDSDRLNEQFF
once TRBJ2-1 NA TRBV29-1 TGCAGCGTTGTGCCTTTATCCAACAATGAGCAGTTCTTC CSVVPLSNNEQFF
few TRBJ2-5 NA TRBV27 TGTGCCAGCAGTTCCCTCCTCATACAAGAGACCCAGTACTTC CASSSLLIQETQYF
NA TRBJ2-3 NA TRBV27 TGTGCCAGCAGTTTATTCAGGGGTACAGATACGCAGTATTTT CASSLFRGTDTQYF
NA TRBJ2-5 NA TRBV29-1 TGCGGCTTCACCCCCCCGGACGTCCTCCAAGAGACCCAGTACTTC CGFTPPDVLQETQYF
few TRBJ2-7 NA TRBV19 TGTGCCAGTTCAACCGGGAAAGCCTACGAGCAGTACTTC CASSTGKAYEQYF
NA TRBJ1-2 NA TRBV30 TGTGCCTGGAGTGTACCAGGGGCTAACTATGGCTACACCTTC CAWSVPGANYGYTF
many TRBJ2-3 TRBD2 TRBV7-9 TGTGCCAGCAGCTTCTTGGTAGCGGGGCAGGCAGATACGCAGTATTTT CASSFLVAGQADTQYF
many TRBJ2-2 NA TRBV10-3 TGTGCCATCAGTGACATAGCTACCGGGGAGCTGTTTTTT CAISDIATGELFF
few TRBJ2-3 NA TRBV20-1 TGCAGTGCTAGATGGGTGAATACGCAGTATTTT CSARWVNTQYF
few TRBJ2-3 NA TRBV12-5 TGTGCTAGTGGTTTGGTATCGTCGGGGACGGACGGCACAGATACGCAGTATTTT CASGLVSSGTDGTDTQYF
few TRBJ2-1 TRBD1 TRBV16 TGTGCCAGCAGCCGTCAAGGGGGCTTGGGGTACAATGAGCAGTTCTTC CASSRQGGLGYNEQFF
NA TRBJ1-1 NA TRBV5-1 TGCGCCAGCAGCTTGGTTGGGGGCGATTACACTGAAGCTTTCTTT CASSLVGGDYTEAFF
few TRBJ1-1 NA TRBV29-1 TGCAGCGTTGAAGAATATTGGGGGGGCGTCGACACTGAAGCTTTCTTT CSVEEYWGGVDTEAFF
NA TRBJ1-4 NA TRBV7-8 TGTGCCAGCAGCTTAGCGGGAGCCAGGCGAGATGGGGGTACTAATGAAAAACTGTTTTTT CASSLAGARRDGGTNEKLFF
many TRBJ1-1 NA TRBV7-9 TGTGCCAGCAGCTCAGGACAGATGAACACTGAAGCTTTCTTT CASSSGQMNTEAFF
NA TRBJ1-2 NA TRBV6-5 TGTACCAGCAGTTACGAGACAGGCGCCACTAACTATGGCTACACCTTC CTSSYETGATNYGYTF
NA TRBJ2-7 NA TRBV12-3/TRBV12-4 TGTGCCAGCAGTTCAATAGGGGACGAGCAGTACTTC CASSSIGDEQYF
NA TRBJ2-7 NA TRBV30 TGTGCCTGGAGGACCGGGGTGTACTACGAGCAGTACTTC CAWRTGVYYEQYF
many TRBJ2-1 NA TRBV6-5 TGTGCCAGCAGTTACGGGACAGAGCAGTTCTTC CASSYGTEQFF
many TRBJ1-1 NA TRBV7-6 TGTGCCAGCAGCTTATACTTGGAGACTGAAGCTTTCTTT CASSLYLETEAFF
few TRBJ2-3 NA TRBV4-1 TGCGCCAGCAGCCTGAGACAGGATCCTAGCACAGATACGCAGTATTTT CASSLRQDPSTDTQYF
NA TRBJ1-1 NA TRBV4-2 TGTGCCAGCAGCCAAGTAGGGTCCCGGAACACTGAAGCTTTCTTT CASSQVGSRNTEAFF
NA TRBJ2-3 NA TRBV20-1 TGCAGTGCTCGAACATCTAGAGAGGCGGATACGCAGTATTTT CSARTSREADTQYF
many TRBJ2-1 TRBD1 TRBV29-1 TGCAGCGTTGTTGGGACAGGGGGCGCTCGGAATGAGCAGTTCTTC CSVVGTGGARNEQFF
NA TRBJ2-3 NA TRBV9 TGTGCCAGCAGCGTAGCAGGGACAACAGATACGCAGTATTTT CASSVAGTTDTQYF
few TRBJ1-6 NA TRBV21-1 TGTGCCAGCAGCCTCCGGGGGACCTATAATTCACCCCTCCACTTT CASSLRGTYNSPLHF
many TRBJ2-1 TRBD1 TRBV29-1 TGCAGCGTCACACCCGGGACAGGGGTAGGGGAGCAGTTCTTC CSVTPGTGVGEQFF
few TRBJ2-2 TRBD2 TRBV29-1 TGCAGCGGACGGGGGGGATTCGACACCGGGGAGCTGTTTTTT CSGRGGFDTGELFF
few TRBJ1-1 NA TRBV7-9 TGTGCCAGCAGCCCCCTCTTTGGTGGGGGGAGCACTGAAGCTTTCTTT CASSPLFGGGSTEAFF
many TRBJ1-6 NA TRBV6-7 TGTGCCAGCAGTTACTGGCATGAAATCCACTTT CASSYWHEIHF
many TRBJ1-1 NA TRBV6-6 TGTGCCAGCAGTTACGGGATAGGCACTGAAGCTTTCTTT CASSYGIGTEAFF
few TRBJ2-7 NA TRBV4-1 TGCGCCAGCAGCCAAGGTCAGGACAGCTCCTACGAGCAGTACTTC CASSQGQDSSYEQYF
once TRBJ2-3 TRBD1 TRBV7-3 TGTGCCAGCAGCCGGACGACAGGGTCCACAGATACGCAGTATTTT CASSRTTGSTDTQYF
many TRBJ1-1 NA TRBV4-3 TGCGCCAGCAGCCAAGAGGGCCTGGGCAGTCCCGCCACTGAAGCTTTCTTT CASSQEGLGSPATEAFF
many TRBJ2-7 TRBD1 TRBV4-1 TGCGCCAGCAGCCACCCAGTAGACAGGGGCGGTTCCTACGAGCAGTACTTC CASSHPVDRGGSYEQYF
many TRBJ2-7 TRBD2 TRBV2 TGTGCCAGCAGTCTGGGACTAGAGGTCGAGCAGTACTTC CASSLGLEVEQYF
few TRBJ1-2 NA TRBV7-2 TGTGCCAGCAGCAAAAGTCTAGGCAACTATGGCTACACCTTC CASSKSLGNYGYTF
NA TRBJ1-1 NA TRBV7-6 TGTGCCAGCAGCTTAGGCACCTACACTGAAGCTTTCTTT CASSLGTYTEAFF
NA TRBJ2-2 NA TRBV5-6 TGTGCCAGCAGCTTGTACCCCGGGAACACCGGGGAGCTGTTTTTT CASSLYPGNTGELFF
NA TRBJ2-7 NA TRBV7-9 TGTGCCAGCAGCTTAAGGTACTACGAGCAGTACTTC CASSLRYYEQYF
NA TRBJ2-3 NA TRBV7-3 TGTGCCAGCAGCTTACTTTCGGGGAGCACAGATACGCAGTATTTT CASSLLSGSTDTQYF
many TRBJ2-1 TRBD2 TRBV6-5 TGTGCCAGCAGTTACTCGAAACTAGCGGGGGGCATTTGGGAGCAGTTCTTC CASSYSKLAGGIWEQFF
few TRBJ2-1 NA TRBV7-9 TGTGCCAGCAGATCACAGGGAAATGAGCAGTTCTTC CASRSQGNEQFF
few TRBJ2-4 NA TRBV7-2 TGTGCCAGCAGCTTATGGGGGGACCCAGCCAAAAACATTCAGTACTTC CASSLWGDPAKNIQYF
few TRBJ2-6 NA TRBV7-9 TGTGCCACTGAGGCGATAGAGACTGGGGCCAACGTCCTGACTTTC CATEAIETGANVLTF
NA TRBJ2-3 TRBD2 TRBV27 TGTGCCAGCAGTTTATCGGCAGCGGGGGGGCGATGGGATACGCAGTATTTT CASSLSAAGGRWDTQYF
NA TRBJ1-4 NA TRBV5-4 TGTGCCAGCAGCAGCCGTACTGAGTCTCGAGGTGAAAAACTGTTTTTT CASSSRTESRGEKLFF
NA TRBJ2-3 NA TRBV11-2 TGTGCCAGCAGCCCCGGACTGTTTCTCACAGATACGCAGTATTTT CASSPGLFLTDTQYF